Each of the 25 T cell receptor beta chains below was sequenced from the same sample in a study of OX40 agonist ivuxolimab in advanced cancers. Here immunoSEQ multiplex PCR was the method, and the copy in TCRdb shows in-frame clones only, minus some. This table has about 59,000 clones, roughly 84% appearing once. Source: CD4+ or CD8+ T cells sorted from blood, taken in a trial of the OX40 agonist ivuxolimab. These receptors came from an adult with an advanced solid tumor such as melanoma, head and neck, liver or kidney cancer.

In this sample, this clone turned up once. The CDR3 nucleotides are TGCGCCAGCAGTCGCGCAGCGGGGTCCAACGAGCAGTACTTC. Translating it yields CASSRAAGSNEQYF. The chain has TRBV5-1 and TRBJ2-7; 7 bases align to TRBD2. The junction had 10 bases not matched to a gene; V was cut back by 5 bases and J by 5 bases. The CDR3 contains 14 residues. The germline V gene encodes CDR1 SGHRS and CDR2 YFSETQ.

The chain uses TRBV10-3 and TRBJ2-7; D might be TRBD2 (5 bases). Trimming left V 3 bases short and J 0 bases short, with 12 bases between. Germline assignment: CDR1 ENHRY and CDR2 SYGVKD. CDR3 size: 15 residues. This chain's CDR3 is CAISESAGYSYEQYF. The CDR3 nucleotides are TGTGCCATCAGTGAATCGGCGGGCTACTCCTACGAGCAGTACTTC.

The rearrangement links TRBV6-6 to TRBJ2-7; TRBD1 aligns across 10 bases. After removal of 5 bases from V and 5 bases from J, the junction contained 9 bases not matched to a gene. The CDR3 sequence is 15 residues long. Germline values: CDR1 MNHNY, CDR2 SVGAGI (reference sequence). The DNA of the CDR3 is TGTGCCAGCAGTGCTACGCCGACAGGGGGCGACGAGCAGTACTTC. Its protein product is CASSATPTGGDEQYF.

A few counts support this clone. The chain has TRBV10-3 and TRBJ2-1; D tentatively reads TRBD1 or TRBD2 (5 bases each). This CDR3 has 11 amino acids. V was clipped by 6 bases and J by 10 bases, with 10 bases between them. CDR1 and CDR2 from the germline V gene are ENHRY and SYGVKD. The CDR3 sequence is CAIRERDEQFF. The CDR3 DNA is TGTGCCATCAGGGAAAGGGACGAGCAGTTCTTC.

The chain employs TRBV2 and TRBJ1-4; TRBD1 might be the D (5 bases). Germline values: CDR1 SNHLY, CDR2 FYNNEI. The V and J ends lost 4 bases and 2 bases respectively, with 5 bases between them. This CDR3 comprises 13 residues. CDR3 amino acids: CASSGDTNEKLFF. The CDR3 DNA follows: TGTGCCAGCAGTGGGGACACTAATGAAAAACTGTTTTTT. Full variable domain (outside the CDR3, taken from reference TRBV2 and TRBJ1-4): EPEVTQTPSHQVTQMGQEVILRCVPISNHLYFYWYRQILGQKVEFLVSFYNNEISEKSEIFDDQFSVERPDGSNFTLKIRSTKLEDSAMYFCASSGDTNEKLFFGSGTQLSVL.

The chain employs TRBV18 and TRBJ2-3; TRBD1 is a possible D gene (5 bases). The germline V gene has CDR1 KGHSH and CDR2 LQKENI. Trimming took off 1 base at V and 0 bases at J, with 14 bases between the two ends. The CDR3 covers 17 residues. The CDR3 DNA reads as TGTGCCAGCTCACCACTGAAAGGGGCTCCTAGCACAGATACGCAGTATTTT. Its translation is CASSPLKGAPSTDTQYF.

The chain uses TRBV7-2 and TRBJ2-3; tentatively, D is TRBD2 (6 bases). The CDR3 has 17 residues. Germline CDR1 reads SGHTA; CDR2 reads FQGNSA. V gave up 0 bases and J gave up 1 base, with 14 bases separating them. The CDR3 loop is CASSLARSGVGTDTQYF. Here the CDR3 DNA reads TGTGCCAGCAGCTTAGCGCGGTCGGGAGTGGGCACAGATACGCAGTATTTT.

V and J are TRBV30 and TRBJ1-2; D is possibly TRBD1 (6 bases). CDR1 and CDR2 from the germline V gene are GTSNPN and SVGIG (reference sequence). The V gene lost 0 bases and the J gene lost 9 bases, with 8 bases spanning the gap. The CDR3 has 11 residues. The CDR3 sequence is CAWSVGGSYTF. In DNA form, the CDR3 reads TGTGCCTGGAGTGTTGGGGGCAGCTACACCTTC.

This rearrangement joins TRBV5-6 to TRBJ1-2; 7 positions match TRBD1. The CDR3 has 15 amino acids. J lost 4 bases, V lost 0 bases, and 6 bases had no gene match. The germline CDR1 and CDR2 sequences are SGHDT and YYEEEE. CDR3 coding DNA: TGTGCCAGCAGCTTGGTGGCAGGGGGTCGCTATGGCTACACCTTC. Its protein is CASSLVAGGRYGYTF.

The V gene is TRBV4-1, the J gene TRBJ2-7; unclear D gene. Germline V gene sequence: CDR1 MGHRA, CDR2 YSYEKL. V lost 2 bases, J lost 2 bases, and 16 bases lay in between. CDR3 length: 16 amino acids. DNA for the CDR3: TGCGCCAGCAGCCAATTTGCTGCCGGCAACGCCTACGAGCAGTACTTC. It translates to CASSQFAAGNAYEQYF.

J is TRBJ2-1 and V is TRBV5-1, with 12 bases that match TRBD2. CDR3 length: 16 residues. CDR1 is SGHRS and CDR2 is YFSETQ in the germline V gene. V trimming: 4 bases; J trimming: 3 bases; junction bases outside the gene matches: 5. CDR3 in DNA: TGCGCCAGCAGCCACCGGACTAGCGGGGTCTACAATGAGCAGTTCTTC. Its translation: CASSHRTSGVYNEQFF.

V gene TRBV28 combines with J gene TRBJ2-5; the D gene is possibly TRBD1 (5 bases). V was shortened by 6 bases and J by 5 bases, with 13 bases between the two germline ends. The CDR3 has 13 amino acids. The germline V gene has CDR1 MDHEN and CDR2 SYDVKM. The CDR3 is CASRSQGGETQYF. The CDR3 nucleotides read TGTGCCAGCAGAAGCCAGGGCGGCGAGACCCAGTACTTC.

The rearrangement links TRBV5-4 to TRBJ2-5; D not resolved. Germline assignment: CDR1 SGHNT and CDR2 YYREEE (reference sequence). The ends were cut back, 2 bases at V and 3 bases at J, with 2 bases in the middle. The CDR3 totals 11 residues. The CDR3 nucleotides are TGTGCCAGCAGCTTAAAAGAGACCCAGTACTTC. This encodes CASSLKETQYF.

The chain uses TRBV30 and TRBJ2-5; D uncertain. Trimming removed 4 bases at V and 5 bases at J, with 14 bases between. CDR3 size: 13 residues. CDR1 and CDR2 from the germline V gene are GTSNPN and SVGIG (reference sequence). CDR3 in amino acids: CAWNLVLGETQYF. CDR3 in DNA: TGTGCCTGGAACCTGGTCCTAGGCGAGACCCAGTACTTC.

About this clone: The same CDR3 also results from other DNA sequences found in this sample. The chain couples TRBV6-1 to TRBJ2-5; TRBD2 aligns across 7 bases. The CDR3 has 14 residues. The germline gives CDR1 MNHNS, CDR2 SASEGT. The V segment lost 3 bases and the J segment 4 bases; nucleotides outside the gene matches: 5. CDR3 sequence reads: CASSEGGSRETQYF. The CDR3 bases are TGTGCCAGCAGTGAGGGCGGGAGTCGAGAGACCCAGTACTTC.

This clone was seen a few times. V and J are TRBV15 and TRBJ1-4, with D perhaps TRBD1 (5 bases). V was clipped by 7 bases and J by 7 bases, with 13 bases between them. The CDR3 extends over 13 amino acids. The germline CDR1 and CDR2 sequences are LNHNV and YYDKDF (reference sequence). The CDR3 DNA follows: TGTGCCACCACCGGGACGGACCTTGAAAAACTGTTTTTT. Its translation is CATTGTDLEKLFF.

The V gene is TRBV6-6, the J gene TRBJ2-1; D may be TRBD2 (5 bases). The CDR3 has 15 amino acids. V lost 3 bases to trimming and J lost 10 bases, with 19 bases between them. Per the germline V gene, CDR1 is MNHNY and CDR2 is SVGAGI (reference sequence). CDR3 amino acids: CASSYWTLGVKEQFF. For the CDR3, the DNA is TGTGCCAGCAGTTATTGGACTTTGGGCGTTAAAGAGCAGTTCTTC.

This chain links TRBV4-2 with TRBJ1-1; D not certain. The V gene's germline CDR1 is LGHNA and CDR2 YNFKEQ. The CDR3 has 12 residues. V lost 5 bases to trimming and J lost 6 bases, with 10 bases between them. The chain's CDR3 is CASSLTSAEAFF. The CDR3, as DNA: TGTGCCAGCAGCTTAACGTCGGCTGAAGCTTTCTTT.

CDR3 DNA: TGCGCCAGCAGCTTGTCTCAGGCGGGAGAGGGGGAGACCCAGTACTTC. Protein product: CASSLSQAGEGETQYF. The chain links TRBV5-1 to TRBJ2-5, with 7 bases identical to TRBD2. Per germline, CDR1 SGHRS and CDR2 YFSETQ. The CDR3 totals 16 residues. Trimming cost V 1 base and J 5 bases; bases outside gene matches: 11.

This clone was seen only a few times. J is TRBJ1-1 and V is TRBV29-1; D uncertain. The CDR3 has 11 amino acids. The V end lost 7 bases, the J end lost 3 bases, and 9 bases lay between the germline ends. CDR1 SQVTM and CDR2 ANQGSEA come from the germline V gene. The CDR3 DNA reads as TGCAGCGCAGAACCGGACACTGAAGCTTTCTTT. Translating gives CSAEPDTEAFF. Complete variable domain (other parts from reference TRBV29-1 and TRBJ1-1): SAVISQKPSRDICQRGTSLTIQCQVDSQVTMMFWYRQQPGQSLTLIATANQGSEATYESGFVIDKFPISRPNLTFSTLTVSNMSPEDSSIYLCSAEPDTEAFFGQGTRLTVV.

V usage is TRBV9 and J usage is TRBJ1-6; D possibly corresponds to TRBD1 (6 bases). This CDR3 contains 14 residues. V was shortened by 0 bases and J by 10 bases, with 11 bases between the two germline ends. The V gene's germline CDR1 is SGDLS and CDR2 YYNGEE. DNA of the CDR3: TGTGCCAGCAGCGTAGCTGGGGGGCACTCACCCCTCCACTTT. Encoded protein: CASSVAGGHSPLHF.

The rearrangement joins TRBV5-8 to TRBJ1-2, with 7 bases fitting TRBD1. This CDR3 has 12 residues. V was pared by 7 bases and J by 5 bases, with 5 bases of the junction left unmatched. The germline CDR1 and CDR2 sequences are SGHTS and YDEGEE. The CDR3 sequence is CASHRGPYGYTF. The DNA for the CDR3 is TGTGCCAGCCACAGGGGCCCTTATGGCTACACCTTC.

The chain employs TRBV7-2 and TRBJ1-4; D ambiguous. V lost 5 bases and J 8 bases, leaving 15 bases between the germline ends. This CDR3 has 14 amino acids. Per germline, CDR1 SGHTA and CDR2 FQGNSA. The CDR3 nucleotides are TGTGCCAGCAGCGCCAACCCGAGGAGGGAAAAACTGTTTTTT. Translating gives CASSANPRREKLFF.

The sample holds a few counts of this clone. V usage is TRBV4-1 and J usage is TRBJ2-5; TRBD2 agrees at 13 bases. With V trimmed by 4 bases and J by 2 bases, 7 bases remained unmatched. The germline V gene has CDR1 MGHRA and CDR2 YSYEKL. There are 17 residues in the CDR3. This CDR3 is CASSPTGTSGTQETQYF. For the CDR3, the DNA is TGCGCCAGCAGCCCCACCGGGACTAGCGGGACTCAAGAGACCCAGTACTTC.

The V call is TRBV6-6, the J call TRBJ1-2; D gene unclear. V lost 6 bases and J lost 12, with 20 bases in between. Germline CDR1 is MNHNY and CDR2 is SVGAGI (reference sequence). The length of the CDR3 is 13 residues. The CDR3 reads CASRHPDVWANTF. CDR3 nucleotides: TGTGCCAGCAGACACCCGGACGTGTGGGCCAACACCTTC.